This record looks at one T cell receptor beta chain sequence and its context. TCRdb's table, derived via immunoSEQ multiplex PCR, lists solely in-frame clones and lacks some. The table has 45,000 to 50,000 clones, 83% seen once. This record belongs to a study of blood T cell repertoires in COVID-19. In the study overall: Sample material is recorded as cDNA or gDNA derived from T cells, B-cell-depleted T cells, or PBMCs.

The V gene's germline CDR1 is LNHDA and CDR2 SQIVND (reference sequence). Trimming took 3 bases from V and 9 from J, leaving 12 bases between them. The CDR3 covers 13 residues. This clonotype originated in a man older than 75 in a cohort sampled during active COVID-19. The sequenced sample was peripheral blood. V and J are TRBV19 and TRBJ2-1; D perhaps matches TRBD2 (6 bases). The CDR3 nucleotides read TGTGCCAGTAGTATTCAGGGAGGAGGTGAGCAGTTCTTC. Its protein is CASSIQGGGEQFF.